These 25 T cell receptor beta chains originate from one sample sequenced in a study of identical twins. TCRdb independently ran MiXCR on the 5' RACE reads; one entry per CDR3 protein. This sample yields 15,000 to 20,000 distinct CDR3 sequences, of which just under 70% are seen a single time; approximately 6% belongs to the top ten. The sample was memory (CD45RO+) T cells sorted from blood. The origin of the receptors is a woman younger than 30 in good health. This table probably holds off-target reads from a library built for another chain.

The rearrangement joins TRBV7-6 to TRBJ2-2, with D perhaps TRBD1 (6 bases). V shed 6 bases and J shed 6 bases, with 14 bases lying between them. The CDR3 spans 14 residues. Germline CDR1 is SGHVS and CDR2 is FNYEAQ. The CDR3 DNA reads TGTGCCAGCAGTTCAGCTGGGGGCTCCGGGGAGCTGTTTTTT. Translating it yields CASSSAGGSGELFF.

This rearrangement joins TRBV7-6 to TRBJ2-6; the D is unclear. Trimming cost V 3 bases and J 0 bases, with 12 bases left between them. Germline assignment: CDR1 SGHVS and CDR2 FNYEAQ. The CDR3 length is 17 residues. CDR3 DNA sequence: TGTGCCAGCAGCTTCAGTTTCATTAGCTCTGGGGCCAACGTCCTGACTTTC. Its protein product is CASSFSFISSGANVLTF.

This clonotype has only a few counts. V usage is TRBV5-1 and J usage is TRBJ2-1; D is ambiguous. Trimming took 0 bases from V and 8 from J, leaving 9 bases between them. CDR1 is SGHRS, CDR2 YFSETQ, per germline. There are 13 residues in the CDR3. This CDR3 reads CASSLGVGDEQFF. CDR3 DNA sequence: TGCGCCAGCAGCTTGGGGGTCGGCGATGAGCAGTTCTTC.

The V call is TRBV11-2, the J call TRBJ2-7; D is unclear. Trimming cost V 6 bases and J 2 bases, with 20 bases left between them. This CDR3 is built from 16 residues. CDR1 is SGHAT, CDR2 FQNNGV, per germline. This chain's CDR3 is CASRTPGRSLPYEQYF. CDR3 DNA: TGTGCCAGCAGGACGCCAGGACGTTCCTTGCCCTACGAGCAGTACTTC.

This chain links TRBV28 with TRBJ2-7, with D perhaps TRBD1 or TRBD2 (5 bases each). V was clipped by 5 bases and J by 0 bases, with 14 bases between them. CDR1 and CDR2 from the germline V gene are MDHEN and SYDVKM. This CDR3 is 15 amino acids long. The CDR3 region is CASSRGALVSYEQYF. CDR3 nucleotide sequence: TGTGCCAGCAGTAGAGGGGCTTTGGTCTCCTACGAGCAGTACTTC.

This clonotype was observed a few times. The gene calls are TRBV12-3 or TRBV12-4 and TRBJ2-1; D call uncertain. The CDR3 is made up of 14 amino acids. The V gene lost 6 bases and the J gene lost 9 bases, with 18 bases spanning the gap. The CDR3 reads CASRTVLFFGEQFF. DNA for the CDR3: TGTGCCAGCAGAACCGTCCTTTTTTTCGGTGAGCAGTTCTTC.

The V gene is TRBV25-1, the J gene TRBJ2-7, with D possibly TRBD1 on 6 matching bases. V shed 2 bases and J shed 3 bases, with 11 bases lying between them. In germline, CDR1 is MGHDK, CDR2 SYGVNS. This CDR3 has 14 amino acids. CDR3 protein: CASSEGSRGYEQYF. CDR3 coding DNA: TGTGCCAGCAGTGAAGGAAGCAGGGGCTACGAGCAGTACTTC.

The chain is built from TRBV5-4 and TRBJ1-1; TRBD1 might be the D (6 bases). Looked up from germline, CDR1 is SGHNT and CDR2 is YYREEE (reference sequence). The CDR3 spans 14 residues. V gave up 4 bases and J gave up 4 bases, with 14 bases separating them. The CDR3 sequence: CASSQPGHFTEAFF. For the CDR3, the DNA is TGTGCCAGCAGCCAGCCGGGACATTTCACTGAAGCTTTCTTT.

This clonotype was detected once. V is TRBV6-5 and J is TRBJ2-7; TRBD1 matches at 7 bases. Germline lookup yields CDR1 MNHEY and CDR2 SVGAGI. With 10 bases clipped from V and 0 bases from J, the junction kept 3 bases outside the gene matches. The CDR3 is 12 residues long. DNA of the CDR3: TGTGCCACCCAGGGGGACTCCTACGAGCAGTACTTC. Translated, it gives CATQGDSYEQYF.

This clonotype came up a few times. The CDR3 coding sequence is TGTGCCAGCAGTGTGGGTGGTGGGGAGATTCAGTACTTC. Amino acid sequence: CASSVGGGEIQYF. This chain joins TRBV2 and TRBJ2-4; weak D call: TRBD2 (5 bases). The V end lost 4 bases, the J end lost 10 bases, and 14 bases lay between the germline ends. This CDR3 comprises 13 residues. Germline values: CDR1 SNHLY, CDR2 FYNNEI.

The rearrangement links TRBV6-5 to TRBJ2-6; D possibly corresponds to TRBD2 (5 bases). CDR3 size: 17 residues. Trimming removed 0 bases from V and 0 bases from J, with 9 bases in between. Germline CDR1 and CDR2: MNHEY and SVGAGI. The CDR3 sequence is CASSYSKAGSGANVLTF. The CDR3 DNA reads as TGTGCCAGCAGTTACTCGAAGGCGGGCTCTGGGGCCAACGTCCTGACTTTC.

J is TRBJ2-3 and V is TRBV5-1, with D possibly called TRBD1 or TRBD2 (5 bases each). Per the germline V gene, CDR1 is SGHRS and CDR2 is YFSETQ. With 4 bases removed from V and 1 base from J, the gap between germline ends came to 16 bases. CDR3 length: 16 residues. The CDR3 DNA reads as TGCGCCAGCAGCCCCACTGAAACGGGACGCACAGATACGCAGTATTTT. It translates to CASSPTETGRTDTQYF. Full variable domain (rest looked up from reference TRBV5-1 and TRBJ2-3): KAGVTQTPRYLIKTRGQQVTLSCSPISGHRSVSWYQQTPGQGLQFLFEYFSETQRNKGNFPGRFSGRQFSNSRSEMNVSTLELGDSALYLCASSPTETGRTDTQYFGPGTRLTVL.

The rearrangement joins TRBV7-9 to TRBJ1-2; a weak D match, TRBD1 (5 bases). Germline V gene data show CDR1 as SEHNR and CDR2 as FQNEAQ (reference sequence). V was trimmed by 5 bases and J by 2 bases, leaving 12 bases between them. The CDR3 covers 14 residues. CDR3 amino acids: CASSIGTLNYGYTF. The CDR3 DNA is TGTGCCAGCAGCATTGGGACGTTGAACTATGGCTACACCTTC.

The rearrangement links TRBV20-1 to TRBJ2-7, with 13 positions matching TRBD2. The CDR3 is made up of 15 amino acids. From germline, CDR1 is DFQATT and CDR2 SNEGSKA (reference sequence). The V and J ends lost 5 bases and 2 bases, in that order; junction bases with no gene match: 6. This CDR3 is CSARGLAGNTYEQYF. For the CDR3, the DNA is TGCAGTGCTCGGGGACTAGCGGGAAATACCTACGAGCAGTACTTC.

The chain employs TRBV6-1 and TRBJ2-4; a weak D match, TRBD2 (5 bases). The germline V gene has CDR1 MNHNS and CDR2 SASEGT. The CDR3 loop spans 15 amino acids. V lost 6 bases and J 0 bases, leaving 12 bases between the germline ends. The CDR3 nucleotides read TGTGCCAGCAGAGGAGGATCCCCAGCCAAAAACATTCAGTACTTC. It specifies CASRGGSPAKNIQYF.

This clonotype was counted a few times. This chain connects TRBV29-1 to TRBJ2-5; 11 bases are shared with TRBD2. The V gene end was trimmed by 3 bases and the J gene end by 7 bases; junction bases not matched to a gene: 4. This CDR3 has 13 residues. CDR1 SQVTM and CDR2 ANQGSEA come from the germline V gene. This chain's CDR3 is CSVEGLAVVTQYF. CDR3 DNA sequence: TGCAGCGTTGAGGGACTAGCGGTTGTGACCCAGTACTTC.

The genes are TRBV30 and TRBJ2-5, with 9 bases aligning to TRBD2. The V gene's germline CDR1 is GTSNPN and CDR2 SVGIG (reference sequence). The CDR3 has 13 amino acids. Trimming took 3 bases from V and 3 from J; bases not matched to a gene: 2. The DNA of the CDR3 is TGTGCCTGGAGCCGGACTAGCGAAGAGACCCAGTACTTC. This translates into CAWSRTSEETQYF.

The genes are TRBV19 and TRBJ2-1; 13 bases map to TRBD2. V shed 6 bases and J 6 bases; nucleotides not matched to a gene: 2. The CDR3 is 14 amino acids. From germline, CDR1 is LNHDA and CDR2 SQIVND (reference sequence). The CDR3, as DNA: TGTGCCAGTAGAAGACTAGCGGGAGGCAATGAGCAGTTCTTC. Amino acid sequence: CASRRLAGGNEQFF.

This clonotype has just one count. The genes are TRBV6-1 and TRBJ2-7, with 12 bases fitting TRBD1. J lost 6 bases, V lost 6 bases, and 18 bases had no gene match. The CDR3 covers 18 residues. Per the germline V gene, CDR1 is MNHNS and CDR2 is SASEGT. The CDR3 protein is CASSPSLLPGQGAIEQYF. The CDR3 DNA reads as TGTGCCAGCAGCCCTTCTCTTCTACCGGGACAGGGGGCGATCGAGCAGTACTTC.

This chain uses TRBV7-3 with TRBJ2-1, with no clear D. V was clipped by 2 bases and J by 7 bases, with 12 bases between them. The germline CDR1 and CDR2 sequences are SGHTA and FQGTGA. The CDR3 has 14 amino acids. The CDR3 loop is CASSLFPVPNEQFF. CDR3 DNA sequence: TGTGCCAGCAGCTTATTCCCGGTCCCTAATGAGCAGTTCTTC.

This chain links TRBV29-1 with TRBJ2-5; no definite D call. Deletions cut 4 bases from V and 1 base from J, with 7 bases between. Germline CDR1 SQVTM, CDR2 ANQGSEA. The CDR3 has 12 amino acids. The CDR3 DNA is TGCAGCGTTGGAACTGGCCAAGAGACCCAGTACTTC. Translation gives CSVGTGQETQYF.

The V gene is TRBV20-1, the J gene TRBJ2-7; 9 bases agree with TRBD2. This CDR3 has 18 residues. Germline CDR1 and CDR2: DFQATT and SNEGSKA (reference sequence). V was clipped by 6 bases and J by 5 bases; unmatched bases: 23. The CDR3 region is CSAHKGLAGPLKVDEQYF. The DNA for the CDR3 is TGCAGTGCCCACAAGGGGCTAGCGGGACCCCTCAAGGTCGACGAGCAGTACTTC.

The V gene is TRBV7-2, the J gene TRBJ1-5, with TRBD1 identical over 7 bases. Germline loops: CDR1 SGHTA, CDR2 FQGNSA. Losses at the gene ends were 1 base for V and 2 bases for J; bases not matched to a gene: 5. The CDR3 is made up of 16 amino acids. CDR3 DNA sequence: TGTGCCAGCAGCTTAGAGGGGGCCACGGGCAATCAGCCCCAGCATTTT. As protein: CASSLEGATGNQPQHF.

With regard to this clonotype: The junction does not match germline at one end; this may be a read error. The chain carries TRBV4-1 and TRBJ1-1; TRBD1 might be the D (6 bases). The CDR3 extends over 15 amino acids. The germline CDR1 and CDR2 sequences are MGHRA and YSYEKL. This CDR3 is CASSRGEGVKTEAFF. CDR3 in DNA: TGCGCCAGCAGCCGAGGGGAGGGGGTGAAGACTGAAGCTTTCTTT.

The J gene is TRBJ2-7, the V gene TRBV15, with 10 bases lining up with TRBD2. J gave up 4 bases and V 1 base, and 7 bases lay outside the gene matches. CDR1 is LNHNV, CDR2 YYDKDF, per germline (reference sequence). The CDR3 loop spans 16 amino acids. CDR3 in DNA: TGTGCCACCAGCAGAGGGGGACTAGCGAGTTCGTACGAGCAGTACTTC. As protein: CATSRGGLASSYEQYF. Supplemented by reference TRBV15 and TRBJ2-7, the full variable domain reads DAMVIQNPRYQVTQFGKPVTLSCSQTLNHNVMYWYQQKSSQAPKLLFHYYDKDFNNEADTPDNFQSRRPNTSFCFLDIRSPGLGDTAMYLCATSRGGLASSYEQYFGPGTRLTVT.